The next 27 T cell receptor beta chains were all read from a single sample in a study of cytomegalovirus exposure and HLA in healthy donors. 13 Jbeta primers and 60 Vbeta primers were used for the PCR. This table comes from immunoSEQ multiplex PCR, and its TCRdb copy is limited to in-frame clones, with some not included. The data contain approximately 100,000 clones, 85% of them singletons. The sequencing sample was made of PBMCs. These receptors were obtained from a man between 35 and 55 years old in good health and CMV-seropositive.

CDR3 sequence: CASRIAPGGQETQYF. CDR3 coding DNA: TGCGCCAGCAGAATAGCCCCGGGGGGCCAAGAGACCCAGTACTTC. J is TRBJ2-5 and V is TRBV5-1; 7 bases are shared with TRBD2. V dropped 5 bases and J dropped 1; count of bases not matched to a gene: 8. CDR1 SGHRS and CDR2 YFSETQ come from the germline V gene. This CDR3 is built from 15 residues.

This clone turned up a few times. The chain joins TRBV5-6 to TRBJ2-7; 9 nucleotides match TRBD1. The CDR3 has 14 amino acids. Germline loops: CDR1 SGHDT, CDR2 YYEEEE. V was pared by 4 bases and J by 7 bases, with 9 bases of the junction left unmatched. The CDR3 bases are TGTGCCAGCAGCAAAACAGGGGGCGCGGGAGAGCAGTACTTC. This codes for CASSKTGGAGEQYF.

The genes are TRBV12-5 and TRBJ2-2, with D perhaps TRBD2 (7 bases). Per the germline V gene, CDR1 is LGHNT and CDR2 is FRNRAP. With 0 bases removed from V and 6 bases from J, the gap between germline ends came to 11 bases. The CDR3 length is 15 residues. The CDR3 nucleotides are TGTGCTAGTGGTTTGGTGCAAGGGGGGGCCGGGGAGCTGTTTTTT. It encodes CASGLVQGGAGELFF.

V gene TRBV7-9 combines with J gene TRBJ2-1; D gene uncertain. Germline V gene data show CDR1 as SEHNR and CDR2 as FQNEAQ (reference sequence). Trimming took off 5 bases at V and 4 bases at J, with 9 bases between the two ends. The CDR3 has 13 residues. CDR3 loop: CASSLSRYNEQFF. The CDR3 DNA reads as TGTGCCAGCAGCCTCTCGCGGTACAATGAGCAGTTCTTC.

V is TRBV7-3 and J is TRBJ2-1, with 8 positions matching TRBD1. The length of the CDR3 is 13 residues. Germline V CDR1 and CDR2: SGHTA, FQGTGA. With 5 bases clipped from V and 9 bases from J, the junction kept 6 bases outside the gene matches. CDR3 residues: CASSPDRVGEQFF. CDR3 DNA: TGTGCCAGCAGCCCGGACAGGGTGGGTGAGCAGTTCTTC. Full variable domain (missing parts from reference TRBV7-3 and TRBJ2-1): GAGVSQTPSNKVTEKGKYVELRCDPISGHTALYWYRQSLGQGPEFLIYFQGTGAADDSGLPNDRFFAVRPEGSVSTLKIQRTERGDSAVYLCASSPDRVGEQFFGPGTRLTVL.

CDR3: CASGPQRKSIGDTQYF. For the CDR3, the DNA is TGTGCCAGCGGTCCCCAGCGGAAGAGTATCGGAGATACGCAGTATTTT. V and J are TRBV7-2 and TRBJ2-3; D is perhaps TRBD2 (5 bases). Deletions cut 8 bases from V and 5 bases from J, with 23 bases between. This CDR3 comprises 16 residues. From germline, CDR1 is SGHTA and CDR2 FQGNSA.

The table lists this clone with a count of one. The chain couples TRBV2 to TRBJ2-7, with 7 bases that match TRBD1. Germline V gives CDR1 SNHLY, CDR2 FYNNEI. Trimming removed 4 bases from V and 5 bases from J; junction bases left unmatched: 5. The CDR3 contains 13 residues. CDR3 in amino acids: CASSGQGYNEQYF. DNA of the CDR3: TGTGCCAGCAGTGGACAGGGTTACAACGAGCAGTACTTC.

The chain carries TRBV6-5 and TRBJ1-2; 9 bases agree with TRBD1. The CDR3 sequence is 14 residues long. The V gene end was trimmed by 5 bases and the J gene end by 7 bases; junction bases not matched to a gene: 8. Germline values: CDR1 MNHEY, CDR2 SVGAGI. The CDR3 nucleotides are TGTGCCAGCAGTCCCCTGGGACAGGGTTCTGGCTACACCTTC. Translating it yields CASSPLGQGSGYTF.

The chain combines TRBV7-6 with TRBJ2-5; possibly TRBD1 for D (6 bases). Germline V gene data show CDR1 as SGHVS and CDR2 as FNYEAQ. V lost 6 bases and J 7 bases, leaving 21 bases between the germline ends. CDR3 size: 15 residues. CDR3 region: CASSFRGHVAGTQYF. For the CDR3, the DNA is TGTGCCAGCAGTTTCAGGGGCCACGTGGCGGGGACCCAGTACTTC.

The CDR3 here is CASSLESARGRSSYEQYF. CDR3 nucleotide sequence: TGTGCCAGCAGCTTAGAGTCTGCGCGGGGCAGGAGCTCCTACGAGCAGTACTTC. V is TRBV11-2 and J is TRBJ2-7, with D tentatively TRBD2 (6 bases). Per the germline V gene, CDR1 is SGHAT and CDR2 is FQNNGV. This CDR3 comprises 18 residues. V dropped 0 bases and J dropped 0 bases, with 18 bases sitting between them.

This chain links TRBV5-8 with TRBJ1-2; tentatively, D is TRBD1 (6 bases). This CDR3 region has 13 residues. The germline CDR1 and CDR2 sequences are SGHTS and YDEGEE. V was shortened by 3 bases and J by 4 bases, with 10 bases between the two germline ends. The CDR3 protein is CASSSTGIYGYTF. CDR3 coding DNA: TGTGCCAGCAGCTCAACAGGGATCTATGGCTACACCTTC. The full variable domain, completed using reference TRBV5-8 and TRBJ1-2, is EAGVTQSPTHLIKTRGQQATLRCSPISGHTSVYWYQQALGLGLQFLLWYDEGEERNRGNFPPRFSGRQFPNYSSELNVNALELEDSALYLCASSSTGIYGYTFGSGTRLTVV.

The CDR3: CASSLVGAPPEQYF. For the CDR3, the DNA is TGTGCCAGCAGCTTGGTGGGGGCCCCTCCCGAGCAGTACTTC. This sequence joins TRBV5-4 and TRBJ2-7; tentative D call: TRBD1 (6 bases). V was shortened by 0 bases and J by 6 bases, with 13 bases between the two germline ends. CDR1 is SGHNT and CDR2 is YYREEE in the germline V gene (reference sequence). The CDR3 contains 14 residues.

The V and J genes are TRBV10-2 and TRBJ1-1; D gene ambiguous. The V end lost 3 bases, the J end lost 1 base, and 6 bases lay between the germline ends. Per the germline V gene, CDR1 is WSHSY and CDR2 is SAAADI. The CDR3 is made up of 13 amino acids. The DNA of the CDR3 is TGCGCCAGCAGTGAACAAACGAACACTGAAGCTTTCTTT. It translates to CASSEQTNTEAFF.

The chain couples TRBV5-4 to TRBJ2-3, with D possibly TRBD2 on 6 matching bases. Trimming stripped 7 bases from V and 5 bases from J, with 14 bases between. The CDR3 spans 13 residues. Germline V lookup: CDR1 SGHNT, CDR2 YYREEE (reference sequence). CDR3 sequence: CASANWGGDTQYF. Written as DNA, the CDR3 is TGTGCCAGCGCCAATTGGGGAGGAGATACGCAGTATTTT.

The V and J genes are TRBV29-1 and TRBJ2-5; 10 bases match TRBD2. J lost 5 bases, V lost 4 bases, and 4 bases had no gene match. Germline V gene data show CDR1 as SQVTM and CDR2 as ANQGSEA. The CDR3 sequence is 13 residues long. CDR3 region: CSVGASGSETQYF. For the CDR3, the DNA is TGCAGCGTTGGGGCTAGCGGGAGTGAGACCCAGTACTTC.

The chain combines TRBV7-8 with TRBJ1-1, with D possibly being TRBD1 (5 bases). CDR1 SGHVS and CDR2 FQNEAQ come from the germline V gene. Trimming removed 1 base from V and 10 bases from J, with 16 bases in between. The CDR3 runs to 14 residues. CDR3 protein: CASSLGDRIYGAFF. CDR3 DNA sequence: TGTGCCAGCAGCTTAGGAGACAGAATATATGGAGCTTTCTTT. Full variable domain (remainder filled in from reference TRBV7-8 and TRBJ1-1): GAGVSQSPRYKVAKRGQDVALRCDPISGHVSLFWYQQALGQGPEFLTYFQNEAQLDKSGLPSDRFFAERPEGSVSTLKIQRTQQEDSAVYLCASSLGDRIYGAFFGQGTRLTVV.

J is TRBJ1-2 and V is TRBV6-6; no definite D call. CDR3 size: 13 residues. Deletions cut 2 bases from V and 6 bases from J, with 10 bases between. Germline assignment: CDR1 MNHNY and CDR2 SVGAGI (reference sequence). The CDR3 reads CASSYTGLDGYTF. The CDR3 coding sequence is TGTGCCAGCAGTTACACGGGGTTGGATGGCTACACCTTC.

This sequence joins TRBV10-1 and TRBJ1-1; no clear D gene. The germline V gene encodes CDR1 WNHNN and CDR2 SYGVQD (reference sequence). V was cut by 0 bases and J by 4 bases, with 12 bases left in between. CDR3 length: 15 residues. The CDR3 reads CASSESRQGITEAFF. The CDR3 nucleotides read TGCGCCAGCAGTGAGTCTCGACAAGGCATCACTGAAGCTTTCTTT.

This chain connects TRBV27 to TRBJ2-7, with D possibly being TRBD1 (6 bases). Per germline, CDR1 MNHEY and CDR2 SMNVEV (reference sequence). The CDR3 runs to 15 residues. V was trimmed by 4 bases and J by 2 bases, leaving 15 bases between them. This chain's CDR3 is CASSWSGTRTYEQYF. In nucleotides, the CDR3 is TGTGCCAGCAGTTGGTCCGGGACAAGAACCTACGAGCAGTACTTC.

V and J are TRBV2 and TRBJ1-4, with 9 bases lining up with TRBD1. This CDR3 is 17 amino acids long. CDR1 and CDR2 from the germline V gene are SNHLY and FYNNEI. The V segment lost 4 bases and the J segment 4 bases; nucleotides outside the gene matches: 10. CDR3: CASSVNGQGLLNEKLFF. The CDR3 DNA reads TGTGCCAGCAGTGTGAATGGACAGGGGCTTCTTAATGAAAAACTGTTTTTT.

V and J are TRBV6-5 and TRBJ2-7; maybe TRBD2 (7 bases). Trimming removed 2 bases from V and 3 bases from J, with 14 bases in between. Germline CDR1 is MNHEY and CDR2 is SVGAGI. There are 15 residues in the CDR3. The CDR3 protein is CASSYDVGGGYEQYF. CDR3 DNA: TGTGCCAGCAGTTACGACGTGGGAGGGGGCTACGAGCAGTACTTC.

The V and J genes are TRBV29-1 and TRBJ2-3; weak D call: TRBD2 (5 bases). The CDR3 totals 13 residues. Germline-derived CDR1 and CDR2 are SQVTM and ANQGSEA. Trimming removed 5 bases at V and 5 bases at J, with 14 bases between. The CDR3 loop reads CSVSGSAGDTQYF. CDR3 coding DNA: TGCAGCGTTTCGGGGTCAGCCGGAGATACGCAGTATTTT.

The CDR3 DNA sequence: TGTGCCAGCAGCGAACCGGGACTAGCGGATTACAATGAGCAGTTCTTC. As protein: CASSEPGLADYNEQFF. The chain recombines TRBV5-4 with TRBJ2-1; TRBD2 agrees at 11 bases. Trimming at V came to 4 bases and at J to 4 bases, leaving 7 bases not matched to a gene. The CDR3 covers 16 residues. CDR1 is SGHNT and CDR2 is YYREEE in the germline V gene (reference sequence).

This clone was seen only once. The chain recombines TRBV28 with TRBJ2-7; D might be TRBD1 (7 bases). CDR1 and CDR2 (germline): MDHEN, SYDVKM. This CDR3 contains 14 residues. V was pared by 8 bases and J by 2 bases, with 16 bases between. CDR3 DNA: TGTGCCAGCGGTGGAGGGACAGCGACCTACGAGCAGTACTTC. As protein: CASGGGTATYEQYF.

The chain joins TRBV6-6 to TRBJ1-5; 8 positions match TRBD1. This CDR3 comprises 14 residues. Losses at the gene ends were 2 bases for V and 5 bases for J; bases not matched to a gene: 2. The V gene's germline CDR1 is MNHNY and CDR2 SVGAGI (reference sequence). The CDR3 spells CASSYGTGDQPQHF. The CDR3 nucleotides are TGTGCCAGCAGTTACGGGACAGGAGATCAGCCCCAGCATTTT.

V usage is TRBV5-6 and J usage is TRBJ1-2, with 9 bases fitting TRBD1. The germline V gene encodes CDR1 SGHDT and CDR2 YYEEEE. This CDR3 contains 15 residues. The ends lost 4 bases at V and 4 bases at J; junction bases unmatched: 8. The CDR3 DNA follows: TGTGCCAGCAGCGGTTGGACAGGGGTTGGCTATGGCTACACCTTC. This sequence encodes CASSGWTGVGYGYTF.

This clone was detected only a few times. The CDR3 sequence is CASSEDLYNSPLHF. CDR3 nucleotides: TGTGCCAGCAGTGAGGACTTATATAATTCACCCCTCCACTTT. The chain has TRBV6-4 and TRBJ1-6; D gene uncertain. CDR1 is MRHNA and CDR2 is SNTAGT in the germline V gene. Trimming stripped 3 bases from V and 4 bases from J, with 7 bases between. The CDR3 has 14 residues.